A selection of T cell receptor beta chains follows, all from one sample in a study of T-cell reconstitution after alpha-beta-depleted transplantation in children. TCRdb re-derived calls from the PCR reads in MiXCR, one entry per CDR3 protein. The data hold under 450,000 distinct CDR3 sequences, with roughly 17% observed a single time. Source: PBMCs, mostly from graft donor cells, taken 360 days after TCRalphabeta/CD19-depleted stem cell transplant. These TCRs come from a boy younger than two who had a stem cell transplant for Wiskott-Aldrich syndrome, so the T cells may come from the graft donor. Both conserved end residues are part of each CDR3. A D gene is named only where the DNA matches it firmly. Clone size is given for some rows only: seen once, a few or many times, or a class if the clone is expanded.

d_call,j_call,v_call,cdr3_length,clone_size,cdr3_aa,cdr3_nt
-,TRBJ2-6,TRBV9,21,few,CASSVNPVGHVLVSGANVLTF,TGTGCCAGCAGCGTAAACCCAGTGGGACACGTGTTGGTCTCTGGGGCCAACGTCCTGACTTTC
TRBD1,TRBJ2-7,TRBV27,14,many,CASSPGTGGREQYF,TGTGCCAGCAGTCCAGGGACAGGGGGCAGGGAGCAGTACTTC
TRBD1,TRBJ2-7,TRBV7-6,16,few,CASSLGTGEPLYEQYF,TGTGCCAGCAGCTTAGGGACAGGGGAACCTCTCTACGAGCAGTACTTC
TRBD2,TRBJ2-7,TRBV29-1,13,few,CSVISGSSYEQYF,TGCAGCGTAATTAGCGGGAGTAGTTACGAGCAGTACTTC
-,TRBJ2-1,TRBV20-1,15,-,CSAIVAGASYNEQFF,TGCAGTGCTATCGTCGCGGGGGCCTCCTACAATGAGCAGTTCTTC
TRBD1,TRBJ2-2,TRBV5-5,15,once,CASSGDSPWSGELFF,TGTGCCAGCAGCGGGGACAGCCCTTGGTCCGGGGAGCTGTTTTTT
TRBD1,TRBJ2-7,TRBV4-1,17,-,CASSQGFFRGQGYEQYF,TGCGCCAGCAGCCAAGGATTCTTCAGGGGGCAGGGCTACGAGCAGTACTTC
-,TRBJ2-1,TRBV7-6,15,-,CASSLVPAGDNAQFF,TGTGCCAGCAGCTTAGTGCCTGCCGGGGACAATGCGCAGTTCTTC
-,TRBJ1-4,TRBV4-2,13,-,CASTPRWGEKLFF,TGTGCCAGCACCCCAAGATGGGGTGAAAAACTGTTTTTT
-,TRBJ2-1,TRBV10-3,12,few,CAIRGTGNEQFF,TGTGCCATCAGAGGGACGGGGAATGAGCAGTTCTTC
-,TRBJ2-3,TRBV7-2,15,-,CASSEIPTSTDTQYF,TGTGCCAGCAGCGAAATTCCAACTAGCACAGATACGCAGTATTTT
-,TRBJ2-3,TRBV7-2,13,few,CASSVPGTDTQYF,TGTGCCAGCAGCGTGCCGGGCACAGATACGCAGTATTTT
-,TRBJ2-6,TRBV5-1,16,few,CASSLLPGSGANVLTF,TGCGCCAGCAGCTTGCTACCGGGGTCTGGGGCCAACGTCCTGACTTTC
TRBD1,TRBJ1-5,TRBV29-1,14,few,CSALTGGPDQPQHF,TGCAGCGCCCTGACAGGGGGCCCCGATCAGCCCCAGCATTTT
-,TRBJ1-1,TRBV12-3/TRBV12-4,15,-,CASSSRGERGAEAFF,TGTGCCAGCAGTTCCCGAGGTGAGAGGGGAGCTGAAGCTTTCTTT
TRBD2,TRBJ2-7,TRBV27,16,few,CASSLFASGRTYEQYF,TGTGCCAGCAGTTTATTTGCTAGCGGGAGGACCTACGAGCAGTACTTC
TRBD1,TRBJ1-1,TRBV7-9,15,-,CASSVYRGLNTEAFF,TGTGCCAGCAGCGTCTACAGGGGCCTGAACACTGAAGCTTTCTTT
-,TRBJ2-5,TRBV20-1,14,few,CSASERRVGETQYF,TGCAGTGCTAGCGAGAGAAGGGTGGGAGAGACCCAGTACTTC
TRBD2,TRBJ2-3,TRBV3-1,15,many,CASSPLAGATDTQYF,TGTGCCAGCAGCCCCTTAGCGGGGGCCACAGATACGCAGTATTTT
TRBD1,TRBJ1-4,TRBV28,14,few,CASSFGQGAEKLFF,TGTGCCAGCAGTTTTGGACAGGGGGCCGAAAAACTGTTTTTT
-,TRBJ2-2,TRBV10-3,15,many,CAISEFEKNTGELFF,TGTGCCATCAGTGAATTCGAGAAGAACACCGGGGAGCTGTTTTTT
TRBD2,TRBJ2-7,TRBV20-1,14,-,CSAITSGRAFEQYF,TGCAGTGCTATAACTAGCGGGAGAGCCTTCGAGCAGTACTTC
-,TRBJ2-1,TRBV2,13,-,CASKFRSYNEQFF,TGTGCCAGCAAATTTCGAAGCTACAATGAGCAGTTCTTC
TRBD2,TRBJ2-7,TRBV2,14,-,CASTPGLGAYEQYF,TGTGCCAGCACTCCGGGACTAGGGGCCTACGAGCAGTACTTC
-,TRBJ2-5,TRBV7-9,12,few,CASSRTRETQYF,TGTGCCAGCAGCCGAACTCGAGAGACCCAGTACTTC
-,TRBJ2-7,TRBV10-3,13,few,CAISEEATHEQYF,TGTGCCATCAGTGAGGAAGCTACCCACGAGCAGTACTTC
-,TRBJ2-7,TRBV12-3/TRBV12-4,13,-,CASSFRRVSEQYF,TGTGCCAGCAGTTTTAGGCGTGTTAGCGAGCAGTACTTC
TRBD2,TRBJ2-1,TRBV4-1,18,few,CASSQPARLAGPYNEQFF,TGCGCCAGCAGCCAACCGGCCCGACTAGCGGGACCCTACAATGAGCAGTTCTTC
-,TRBJ1-1,TRBV5-1,14,-,CASRSHAMNTEAFF,TGCGCCAGCAGGTCCCATGCAATGAACACTGAAGCTTTCTTT
-,TRBJ1-1,TRBV12-3/TRBV12-4,14,-,CASTDGGRNTEAFF,TGTGCCAGCACCGACGGGGGGCGGAACACTGAAGCTTTCTTT
-,TRBJ2-1,TRBV20-1,15,-,CSARDLGMLYNEQFF,TGCAGTGCTAGAGATCTTGGTATGCTTTACAATGAGCAGTTCTTC
TRBD2,TRBJ2-5,TRBV29-1,14,many,CSVARLLAEETQYF,TGCAGCGTCGCACGATTACTAGCGGAAGAGACCCAGTACTTC
-,TRBJ2-1,TRBV7-2,16,-,CASSLAGQGLNNEQFF,TGTGCCAGCAGCTTAGCGGGGCAGGGGTTGAACAATGAGCAGTTCTTC
TRBD2,TRBJ2-1,TRBV24-1,14,few,CATKPPGAGGEQFF,TGTGCCACCAAGCCCCCCGGGGCGGGGGGCGAGCAGTTCTTC
-,TRBJ2-7,TRBV6-5,17,-,CASSIRTPGQGAFEQYF,TGTGCCAGCAGTATACGTACGCCGGGGCAGGGCGCCTTCGAGCAGTACTTC
-,TRBJ2-7,TRBV7-9,16,few,CASSQTPRTQAYEQYF,TGTGCCAGCAGCCAAACCCCTAGGACCCAGGCGTACGAGCAGTACTTC
TRBD2,TRBJ2-7,TRBV29-1,13,few,CSVASGREYEQYF,TGCAGCGTGGCTAGCGGGAGGGAGTACGAGCAGTACTTC
TRBD2,TRBJ2-2,TRBV11-2,19,-,CASSFLGQSSGGRTGELFF,TGTGCCAGCAGCTTCCTAGGGCAATCTAGCGGGGGTAGGACCGGGGAGCTGTTTTTT
TRBD2,TRBJ2-5,TRBV12-3/TRBV12-4,14,few,CASSLDIAGETQYF,TGTGCCAGCAGTTTAGACATAGCGGGGGAGACCCAGTACTTC